The 3 T cell receptor beta chains in this list originate from one sample, sequenced in a study of Ad26.COV2.S vaccination and SARS-CoV-2 variants (dated by TCRdb to the early 2020s). The library was built by means of the immunoSEQ multiplex PCR assay. In its TCRdb copy, this immuneACCESS table keeps in-frame sequences only and misses some clones. Where compared with another copy, unresolved V genes explain less than half of these, and the others have no known cause. Across this sample there are about 250,000 clones, with 87% seen only once. The ten largest clones capture under 4% of the sample. The treatment or condition label for this specimen denotes: 19 received Ad26.COV2.S at low or high dose, single or two shots; several received placebo; per-sample allocation not given. Repertoires of vaccine and placebo recipients were sequenced from samples taken on day 63 after the first injection. Sequencing was performed on peripheral blood, taken in a trial of Ad26.COV2.S vaccine versus placebo. The receptors shown here come from a person aged 18-60 years who received the Ad26.COV2.S COVID-19 vaccine or a placebo.

The chain recombines TRBV6-5 with TRBJ2-5; 11 bases match TRBD2. Germline V gene lookup returns CDR1 MNHEY and CDR2 SVGAGI. Trimming removed 8 bases from V and 0 bases from J; junction bases left unmatched: 5. The CDR3 extends over 15 amino acids. The DNA of the CDR3 is TGTGCCAGCCAGAGACTAGCGGGGTACCAAGAGACCCAGTACTTC. As protein: CASQRLAGYQETQYF.

This chain joins TRBV3-1 (or the pseudogene TRBV3-2) and TRBJ2-6; D may be TRBD1 (6 bases). This CDR3 spans 16 amino acids. Looked up from germline, CDR1 is LGHDT and CDR2 is YNNKEL (reference sequence). Between the trimmed V and J ends, which lost 4 bases and 1 base, there was a span of 11 bases. In DNA, the CDR3 is TGTGCCAGCAGCCCTGACACAGGGTCTGGGGCCAACGTCCTGACTTTC. It yields the protein CASSPDTGSGANVLTF.

The chain carries TRBV6-2 or TRBV6-3 and TRBJ1-1; D remains ambiguous. The germline V gene has CDR1 MNHEY and CDR2 SVGEGT. The CDR3 is 15 residues long. Trimming left V 1 base short and J 0 bases short, with 9 bases between. The CDR3 sequence is CASSYYGRMNTEAFF. CDR3 coding DNA: TGTGCCAGCAGTTACTACGGCCGGATGAACACTGAAGCTTTCTTT.